This entry features one T cell receptor (beta chain) sequence. Its target is unknown. This entry comes from a study of T cell repertoires and HLA-DP antigens. Notes on the study in general: Against one allele, clones undetected before culture averaged approximately 35%; against the other, 50.6%.

For pre-culture CD4+ samples, the target was fewer than 250,000 T cell genomes. Profiled with immunoSEQ multiplex PCR; TCRdb holds only in-frame clones, not every one. The table lists about 110,000 clones, about 91% of them singletons. Germline V gene lookup returns CDR1 SGHVT and CDR2 SQSDAQ. With 1 base removed from V and 0 bases from J, the gap between germline ends came to 16 bases. The CDR3 length is 18 residues. The origin of this receptor is a woman between 18 and 29 years old in good health and CMV-seronegative. The sequencing sample was made of CD4+ T cells from PBMCs. The chain has TRBV7-4 and TRBJ1-5; D unresolved. The CDR3 loop is CASSLVVSAVYSNQPQHF. The CDR3 bases are TGTGCCAGCAGCTTAGTGGTCTCGGCCGTCTATAGCAATCAGCCCCAGCATTTT. Full variable domain (missing parts from reference TRBV7-4 and TRBJ1-5): GAGVSQSPRYKVAKRGRDVALRCDSISGHVTLYWYRQTLGQGSEVLTYSQSDAQRDKSGRPSGRFSAERPERSVSTLKIQRTEQGDSAVYLCASSLVVSAVYSNQPQHFGDGTRLSIL.